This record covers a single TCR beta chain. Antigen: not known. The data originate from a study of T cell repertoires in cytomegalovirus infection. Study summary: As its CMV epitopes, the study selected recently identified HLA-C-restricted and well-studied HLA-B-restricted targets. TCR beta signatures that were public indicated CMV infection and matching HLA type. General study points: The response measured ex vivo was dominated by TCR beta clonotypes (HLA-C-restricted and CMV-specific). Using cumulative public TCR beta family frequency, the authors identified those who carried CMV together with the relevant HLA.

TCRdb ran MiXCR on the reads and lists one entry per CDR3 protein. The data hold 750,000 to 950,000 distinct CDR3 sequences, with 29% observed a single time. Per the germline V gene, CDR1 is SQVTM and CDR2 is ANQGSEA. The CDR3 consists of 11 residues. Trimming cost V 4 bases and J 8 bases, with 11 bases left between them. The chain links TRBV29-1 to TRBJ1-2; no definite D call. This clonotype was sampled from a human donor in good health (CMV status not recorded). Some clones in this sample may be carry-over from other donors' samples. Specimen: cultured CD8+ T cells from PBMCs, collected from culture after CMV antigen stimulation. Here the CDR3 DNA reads TGCAGCGTTGGCACTCACCGGGGCTACACCTTC. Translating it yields CSVGTHRGYTF.